This TCR beta chain was obtained from a study of identical twins. This clonotype was counted at least ten times. Its specificity is unknown. Notes on the study in general: Insertions ran lower in abundant cord blood beta clonotypes, though not in memory repertoires. Those out-of-frame alpha sequences shared by twins showed an excess of low generation probability.

The CDR3 is 14 residues long. Trimming stripped 1 base from V and 3 bases from J, with 7 bases between. Germline CDR1 is LGHNA and CDR2 is YNFKEQ. TCRdb reprocessed the 5' RACE reads via MiXCR and lists one record per CDR3 protein. Of 1.5 million to 2 million distinct CDR3 sequences listed, 32% are singletons. The receptor was derived from a newborn girl in good health. The rearrangement joins TRBV4-2 to TRBJ2-1; D may be TRBD2 (5 bases). Material for sequencing was cord blood. CDR3 DNA sequence: TGTGCCAGCAGCCAAGCACTAGGCTACAATGAGCAGTTCTTC. It codes for CASSQALGYNEQFF.